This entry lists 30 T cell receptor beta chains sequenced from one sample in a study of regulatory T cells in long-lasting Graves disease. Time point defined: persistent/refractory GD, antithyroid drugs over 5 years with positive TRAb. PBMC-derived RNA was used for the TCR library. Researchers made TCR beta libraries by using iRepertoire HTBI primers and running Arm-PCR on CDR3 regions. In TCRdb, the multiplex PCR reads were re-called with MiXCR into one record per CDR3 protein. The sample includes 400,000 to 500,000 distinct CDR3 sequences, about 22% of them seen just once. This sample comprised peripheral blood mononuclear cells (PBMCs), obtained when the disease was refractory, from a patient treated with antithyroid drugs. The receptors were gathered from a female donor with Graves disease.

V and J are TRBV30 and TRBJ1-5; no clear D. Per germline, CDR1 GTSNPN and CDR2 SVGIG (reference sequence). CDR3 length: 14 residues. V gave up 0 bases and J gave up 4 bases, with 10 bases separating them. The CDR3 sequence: CAWSVKPSNQPQHF. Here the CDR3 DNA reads TGTGCCTGGAGTGTAAAGCCTTCTAATCAGCCCCAGCATTTT.

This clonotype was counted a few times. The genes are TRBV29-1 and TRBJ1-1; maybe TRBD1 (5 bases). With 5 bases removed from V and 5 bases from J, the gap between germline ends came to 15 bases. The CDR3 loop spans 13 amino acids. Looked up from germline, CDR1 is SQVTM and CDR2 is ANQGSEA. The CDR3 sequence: CSVQAGDRTEAFF. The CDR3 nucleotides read TGCAGCGTTCAAGCGGGGGATAGGACTGAAGCTTTCTTT. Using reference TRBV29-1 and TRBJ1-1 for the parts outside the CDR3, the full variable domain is SAVISQKPSRDICQRGTSLTIQCQVDSQVTMMFWYRQQPGQSLTLIATANQGSEATYESGFVIDKFPISRPNLTFSTLTVSNMSPEDSSIYLCSVQAGDRTEAFFGQGTRLTVV.

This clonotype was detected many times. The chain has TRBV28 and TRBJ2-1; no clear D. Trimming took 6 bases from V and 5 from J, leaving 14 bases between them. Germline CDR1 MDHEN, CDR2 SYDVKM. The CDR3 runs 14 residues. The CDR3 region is CASSPQVINNEQFF. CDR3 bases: TGTGCCAGCAGCCCCCAGGTGATAAACAATGAGCAGTTCTTC.

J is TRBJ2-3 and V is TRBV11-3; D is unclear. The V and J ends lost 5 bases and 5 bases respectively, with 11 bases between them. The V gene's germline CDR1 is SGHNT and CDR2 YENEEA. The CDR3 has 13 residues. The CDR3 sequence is CASSPWPGDTQYF. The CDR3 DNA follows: TGTGCCAGCAGCCCCTGGCCGGGAGATACGCAGTATTTT.

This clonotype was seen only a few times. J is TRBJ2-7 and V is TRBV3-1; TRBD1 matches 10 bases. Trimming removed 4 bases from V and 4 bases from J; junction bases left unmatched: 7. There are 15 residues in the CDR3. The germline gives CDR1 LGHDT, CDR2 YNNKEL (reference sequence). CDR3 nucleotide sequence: TGTGCCAGCAGCCCTTTCGGGACAGGGGAGTACGAGCAGTACTTC. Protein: CASSPFGTGEYEQYF.

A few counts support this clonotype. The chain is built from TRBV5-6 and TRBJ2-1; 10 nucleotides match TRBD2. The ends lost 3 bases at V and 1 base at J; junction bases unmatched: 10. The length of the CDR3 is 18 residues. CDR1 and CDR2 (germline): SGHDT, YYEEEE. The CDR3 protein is CASSWRVGLADSYNEQFF. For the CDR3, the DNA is TGTGCCAGCAGCTGGCGAGTCGGACTAGCGGATTCCTACAATGAGCAGTTCTTC. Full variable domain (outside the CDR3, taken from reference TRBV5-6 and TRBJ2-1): DAGVTQSPTHLIKTRGQQVTLRCSPKSGHDTVSWYQQALGQGPQFIFQYYEEEERQRGNFPDRFSGHQFPNYSSELNVNALLLGDSALYLCASSWRVGLADSYNEQFFGPGTRLTVL.

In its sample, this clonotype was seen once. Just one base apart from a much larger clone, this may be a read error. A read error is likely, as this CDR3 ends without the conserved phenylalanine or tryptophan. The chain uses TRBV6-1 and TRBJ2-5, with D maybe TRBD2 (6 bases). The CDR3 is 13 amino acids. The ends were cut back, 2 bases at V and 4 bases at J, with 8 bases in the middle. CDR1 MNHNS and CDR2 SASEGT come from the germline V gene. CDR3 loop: CASSESGPETQYS. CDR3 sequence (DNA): TGTGCCAGCAGTGAAAGCGGGCCAGAGACCCAGTACTCC.

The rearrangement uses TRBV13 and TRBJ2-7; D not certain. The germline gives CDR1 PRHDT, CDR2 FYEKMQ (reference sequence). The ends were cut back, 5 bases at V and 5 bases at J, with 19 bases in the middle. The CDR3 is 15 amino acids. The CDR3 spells CASSHGRSKMNEQYF. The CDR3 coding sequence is TGTGCCAGCAGCCACGGCAGGAGTAAGATGAACGAGCAGTACTTC.

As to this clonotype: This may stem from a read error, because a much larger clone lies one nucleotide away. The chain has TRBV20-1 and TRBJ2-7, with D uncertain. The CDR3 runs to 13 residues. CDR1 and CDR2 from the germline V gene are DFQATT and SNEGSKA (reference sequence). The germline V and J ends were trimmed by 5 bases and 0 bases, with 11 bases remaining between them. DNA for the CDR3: TGCAGTGCTGGCAGGCCCTTCTCCTACGAGCAGTACTTC. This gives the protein CSAGRPFSYEQYF.

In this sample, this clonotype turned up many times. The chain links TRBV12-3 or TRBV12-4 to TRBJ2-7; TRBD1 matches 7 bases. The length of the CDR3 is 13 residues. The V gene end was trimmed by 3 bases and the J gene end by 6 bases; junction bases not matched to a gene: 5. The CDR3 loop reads CASSLTGQAEQYF. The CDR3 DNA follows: TGTGCCAGCAGTTTGACAGGGCAGGCCGAGCAGTACTTC.

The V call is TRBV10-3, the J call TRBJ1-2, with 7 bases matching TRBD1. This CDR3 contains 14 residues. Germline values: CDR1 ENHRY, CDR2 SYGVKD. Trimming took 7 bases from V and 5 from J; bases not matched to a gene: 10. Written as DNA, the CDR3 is TGTGCCATCACCGAAGGGACAGCTCGGTATGGCTACACCTTC. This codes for CAITEGTARYGYTF.

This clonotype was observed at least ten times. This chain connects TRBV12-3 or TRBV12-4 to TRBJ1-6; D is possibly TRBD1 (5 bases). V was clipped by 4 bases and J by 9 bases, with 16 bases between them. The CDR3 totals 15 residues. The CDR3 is CASSSWKGDRSPLHF. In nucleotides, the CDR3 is TGTGCCAGCAGTTCCTGGAAAGGGGATCGTTCACCCCTCCACTTT.

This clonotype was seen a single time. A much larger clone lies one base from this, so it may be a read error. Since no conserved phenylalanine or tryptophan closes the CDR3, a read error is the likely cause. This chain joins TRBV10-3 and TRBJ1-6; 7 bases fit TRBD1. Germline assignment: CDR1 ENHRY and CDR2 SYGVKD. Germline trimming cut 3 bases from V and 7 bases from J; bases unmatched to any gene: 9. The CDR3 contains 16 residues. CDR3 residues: CAISEADRQHNSPLHS. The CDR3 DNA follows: TGTGCCATCAGTGAAGCGGACAGGCAACACAATTCACCCCTCCACTCT.

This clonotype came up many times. CDR3 loop: CASSSPGAVYGYTF. The CDR3 nucleotides are TGTGCCAGCAGCTCGCCAGGGGCGGTATATGGCTACACCTTC. The chain employs TRBV28 and TRBJ1-2; possibly TRBD1 for D (6 bases). The CDR3 extends over 14 amino acids. The germline V and J ends were trimmed by 6 bases and 5 bases, with 16 bases remaining between them. CDR1 and CDR2 (germline): MDHEN, SYDVKM.

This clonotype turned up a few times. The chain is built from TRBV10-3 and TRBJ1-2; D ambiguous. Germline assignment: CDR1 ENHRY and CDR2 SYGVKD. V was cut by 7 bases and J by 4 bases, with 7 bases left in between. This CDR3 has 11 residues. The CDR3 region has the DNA TGTGCCATCAATACGGGCTATGGCTACACCTTC. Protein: CAINTGYGYTF.

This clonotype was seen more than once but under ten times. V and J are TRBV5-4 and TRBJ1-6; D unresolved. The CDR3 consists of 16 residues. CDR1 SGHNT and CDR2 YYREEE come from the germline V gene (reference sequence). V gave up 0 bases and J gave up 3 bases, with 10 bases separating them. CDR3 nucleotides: TGTGCCAGCAGCTTGGCCGACTACTACTATAATTCACCCCTCCACTTT. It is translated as CASSLADYYYNSPLHF. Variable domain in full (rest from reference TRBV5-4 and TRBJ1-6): ETGVTQSPTHLIKTRGQQVTLRCSSQSGHNTVSWYQQALGQGPQFIFQYYREEENGRGNFPPRFSGLQFPNYSSELNVNALELDDSALYLCASSLADYYYNSPLHFGNGTRLTVT.

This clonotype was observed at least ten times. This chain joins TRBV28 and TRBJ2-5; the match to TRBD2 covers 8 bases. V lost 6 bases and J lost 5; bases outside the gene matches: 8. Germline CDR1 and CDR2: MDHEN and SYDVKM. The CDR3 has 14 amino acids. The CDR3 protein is CASSSGGMWETQYF. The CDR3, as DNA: TGTGCCAGCAGCTCGGGGGGGATGTGGGAGACCCAGTACTTC.

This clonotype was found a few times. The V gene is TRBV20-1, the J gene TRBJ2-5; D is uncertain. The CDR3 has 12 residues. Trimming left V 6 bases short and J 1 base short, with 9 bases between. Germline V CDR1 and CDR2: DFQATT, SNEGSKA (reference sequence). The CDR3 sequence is CSARVSQETQYF. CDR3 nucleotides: TGCAGTGCCCGGGTCTCCCAAGAGACCCAGTACTTC.

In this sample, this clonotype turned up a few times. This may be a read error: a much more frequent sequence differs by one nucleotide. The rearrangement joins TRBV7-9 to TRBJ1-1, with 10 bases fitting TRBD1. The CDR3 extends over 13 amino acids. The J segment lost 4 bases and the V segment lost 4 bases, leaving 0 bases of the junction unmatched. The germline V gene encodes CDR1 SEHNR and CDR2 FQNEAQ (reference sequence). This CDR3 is CASSWTGGTEAFF. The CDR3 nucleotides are TGTGCCAGCAGCTGGACAGGGGGCACTGAAGCTTTCTTT.

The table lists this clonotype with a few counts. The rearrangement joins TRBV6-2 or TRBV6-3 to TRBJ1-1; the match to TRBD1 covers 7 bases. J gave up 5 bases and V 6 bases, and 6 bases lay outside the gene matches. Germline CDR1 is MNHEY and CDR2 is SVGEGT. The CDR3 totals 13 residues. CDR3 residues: CASSAGGKTEAFF. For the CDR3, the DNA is TGTGCCAGCAGCGCAGGGGGGAAAACTGAAGCTTTCTTT.

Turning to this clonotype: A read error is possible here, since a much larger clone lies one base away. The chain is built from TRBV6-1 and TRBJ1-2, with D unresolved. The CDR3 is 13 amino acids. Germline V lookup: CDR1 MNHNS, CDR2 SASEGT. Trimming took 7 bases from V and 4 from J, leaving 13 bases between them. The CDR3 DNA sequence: TGTGCCAGCACGGGAACTGACTCCTATGGCTACACCTTC. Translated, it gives CASTGTDSYGYTF.

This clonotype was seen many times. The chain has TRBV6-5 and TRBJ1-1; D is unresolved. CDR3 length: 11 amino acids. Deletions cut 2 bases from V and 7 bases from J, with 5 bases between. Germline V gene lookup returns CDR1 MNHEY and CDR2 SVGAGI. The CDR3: CASSYRDEAFF. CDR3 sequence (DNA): TGTGCCAGCAGTTACAGGGATGAAGCTTTCTTT.

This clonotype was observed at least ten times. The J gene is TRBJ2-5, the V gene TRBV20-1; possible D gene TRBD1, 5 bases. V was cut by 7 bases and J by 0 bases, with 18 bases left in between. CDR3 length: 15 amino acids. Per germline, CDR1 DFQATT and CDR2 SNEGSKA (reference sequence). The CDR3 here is CSVLDQGWYQETQYF. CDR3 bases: TGCAGTGTACTCGATCAGGGTTGGTACCAAGAGACCCAGTACTTC.

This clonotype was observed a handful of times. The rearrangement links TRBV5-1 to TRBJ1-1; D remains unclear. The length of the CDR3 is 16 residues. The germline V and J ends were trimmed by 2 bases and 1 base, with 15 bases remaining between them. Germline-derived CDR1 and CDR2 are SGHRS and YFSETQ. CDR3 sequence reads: CASSFGSSWANTEAFF. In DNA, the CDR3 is TGCGCCAGCAGCTTTGGCTCTTCCTGGGCGAACACTGAAGCTTTCTTT.

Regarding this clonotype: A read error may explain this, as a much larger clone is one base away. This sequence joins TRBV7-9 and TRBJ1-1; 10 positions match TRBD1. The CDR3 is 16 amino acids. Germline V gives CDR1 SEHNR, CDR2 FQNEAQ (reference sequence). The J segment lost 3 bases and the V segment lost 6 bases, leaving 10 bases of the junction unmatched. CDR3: CASSRATGGQDTEAFF. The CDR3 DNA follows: TGTGCCAGCAGTCGCGCGACAGGGGGCCAGGACACTGAAGCTTTCTTT.

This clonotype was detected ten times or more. CDR3 sequence reads: CASQRGGPSGANVLTF. The CDR3 bases are TGTGCCAGCCAGAGGGGGGGGCCGTCGGGGGCCAACGTCCTGACTTTC. The rearrangement joins TRBV28 to TRBJ2-6; TRBD2 might be the D (7 bases). The CDR3 spans 16 residues. The germline gives CDR1 MDHEN, CDR2 SYDVKM. Trimming took off 8 bases at V and 4 bases at J, with 18 bases between the two ends.

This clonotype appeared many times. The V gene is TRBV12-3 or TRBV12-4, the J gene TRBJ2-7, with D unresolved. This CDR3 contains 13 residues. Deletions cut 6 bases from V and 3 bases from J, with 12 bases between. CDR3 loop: CASSPVGGYEQYF. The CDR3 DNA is TGTGCCAGCAGCCCTGTCGGCGGCTACGAGCAGTACTTC.

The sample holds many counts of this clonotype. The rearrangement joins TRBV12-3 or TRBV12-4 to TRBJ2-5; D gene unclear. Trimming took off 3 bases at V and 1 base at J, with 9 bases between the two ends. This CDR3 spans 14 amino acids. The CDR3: CASSFKGSQETQYF. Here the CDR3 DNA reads TGTGCCAGCAGTTTTAAAGGTTCCCAAGAGACCCAGTACTTC.

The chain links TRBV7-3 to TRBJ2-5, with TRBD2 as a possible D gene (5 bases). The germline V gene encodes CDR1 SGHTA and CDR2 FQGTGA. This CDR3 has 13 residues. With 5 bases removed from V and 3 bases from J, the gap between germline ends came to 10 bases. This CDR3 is CASSADGEETQYF. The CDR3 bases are TGTGCCAGCAGCGCCGACGGGGAAGAGACCCAGTACTTC.

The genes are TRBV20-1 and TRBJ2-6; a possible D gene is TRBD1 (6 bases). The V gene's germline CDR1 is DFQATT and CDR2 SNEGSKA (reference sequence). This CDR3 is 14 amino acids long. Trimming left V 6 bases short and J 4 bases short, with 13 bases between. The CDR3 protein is CSARTGLGANVLTF. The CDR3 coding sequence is TGCAGTGCGCGAACAGGGTTAGGGGCCAACGTCCTGACTTTC.